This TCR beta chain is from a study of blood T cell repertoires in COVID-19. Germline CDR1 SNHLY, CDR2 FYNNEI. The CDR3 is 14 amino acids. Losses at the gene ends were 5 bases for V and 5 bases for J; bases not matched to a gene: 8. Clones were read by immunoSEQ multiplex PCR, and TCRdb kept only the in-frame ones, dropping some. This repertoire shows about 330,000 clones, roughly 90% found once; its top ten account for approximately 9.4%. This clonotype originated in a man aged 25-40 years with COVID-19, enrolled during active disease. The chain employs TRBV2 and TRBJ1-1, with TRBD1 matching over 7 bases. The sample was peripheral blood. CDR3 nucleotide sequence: TGTGCCAGCAGTCAGGACAGGAGGTGGACTGAAGCTTTCTTT. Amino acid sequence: CASSQDRRWTEAFF.